A selection of T cell receptor beta chains follows, all from one sample in a study of cytomegalovirus exposure and HLA in healthy donors. Clones were read by immunoSEQ multiplex PCR, and TCRdb kept only the in-frame ones, dropping some. Of 150,000 to 200,000 clones listed, more than 80% are singletons. Material: PBMCs. The receptors were gathered from a young man in good health and CMV-seronegative. Each CDR3 is given with its conserved first and last residue. D genes are given only for firm matches. Rows may omit the clone size; those that give it use once, few, many or a size class.

j_call: TRBJ2-2; v_call: TRBV6-5; clone_size: .; d_call: .; cdr3_aa: CASSYSPNTGELFF; cdr3_nt: TGTGCCAGCAGTTACAGCCCGAACACCGGGGAGCTGTTTTTT
j_call: TRBJ1-4; v_call: TRBV23-1; clone_size: .; d_call: .; cdr3_aa: CASSLGAFDEKLFF; cdr3_nt: TGCGCCAGCAGCCTAGGGGCTTTTGATGAAAAACTGTTTTTT
j_call: TRBJ2-3; v_call: TRBV5-4; clone_size: few; d_call: TRBD2; cdr3_aa: CASSRTSGTDTQYF; cdr3_nt: TGTGCCAGCAGCCGGACTAGCGGCACAGATACGCAGTATTTT
j_call: TRBJ1-3; v_call: TRBV5-1; clone_size: few; d_call: .; cdr3_aa: CASSFGRGEDTIYF; cdr3_nt: TGCGCCAGCAGCTTTGGCAGGGGTGAGGACACCATATATTTT
j_call: TRBJ1-4; v_call: TRBV27; clone_size: .; d_call: .; cdr3_aa: CASSQGFTNEKLFF; cdr3_nt: TGTGCCAGCAGCCAGGGGTTCACTAATGAAAAACTGTTTTTT
j_call: TRBJ1-2; v_call: TRBV25-1; clone_size: .; d_call: TRBD1; cdr3_aa: CASSEEGQASTF; cdr3_nt: TGTGCCAGCAGTGAAGAGGGACAGGCTTCCACCTTC
j_call: TRBJ2-3; v_call: TRBV7-3; clone_size: .; d_call: TRBD2; cdr3_aa: CASSSLAGGHHTQYF; cdr3_nt: TGTGCCAGCAGCTCCCTAGCGGGGGGCCACCATACGCAGTATTTT
j_call: TRBJ1-2; v_call: TRBV6-1; clone_size: .; d_call: .; cdr3_aa: CASSEAAGGYTF; cdr3_nt: TGTGCCAGCAGTGAAGCGGCAGGCGGCTACACCTTC
j_call: TRBJ2-3; v_call: TRBV27; clone_size: .; d_call: .; cdr3_aa: CASSFTYADTQYF; cdr3_nt: TGTGCCAGCAGTTTTACTTATGCAGATACGCAGTATTTT
j_call: TRBJ1-5; v_call: TRBV28; clone_size: .; d_call: TRBD1; cdr3_aa: CASSAPGGTGGNQPQHF; cdr3_nt: TGTGCCAGCAGTGCCCCAGGGGGCACGGGGGGCAATCAGCCCCAGCATTTT
j_call: TRBJ2-7; v_call: TRBV4-3; clone_size: few; d_call: .; cdr3_aa: CASSQEVARAPAYEQYF; cdr3_nt: TGCGCCAGCAGCCAAGAAGTAGCGAGGGCCCCAGCCTACGAGCAGTACTTC
j_call: TRBJ2-1; v_call: TRBV5-1; clone_size: .; d_call: TRBD2; cdr3_aa: CASSSGLSAFF; cdr3_nt: TGCGCCAGCAGCTCGGGACTATCGGCGTTCTTC
j_call: TRBJ1-1; v_call: TRBV5-5; clone_size: once; d_call: .; cdr3_aa: CASSTGLLNTEAFF; cdr3_nt: TGTGCCAGCAGCACGGGACTGCTGAACACTGAAGCTTTCTTT
j_call: TRBJ2-3; v_call: TRBV4-2; clone_size: few; d_call: TRBD1; cdr3_aa: CASNKGQGETDTQYF; cdr3_nt: TGTGCCAGCAACAAAGGGCAGGGGGAAACAGATACGCAGTATTTT
j_call: TRBJ2-1; v_call: TRBV6-6; clone_size: .; d_call: .; cdr3_aa: CASRDYNERFF; cdr3_nt: TGTGCCAGCAGAGATTACAATGAGCGGTTCTTC
j_call: TRBJ1-4; v_call: TRBV19; clone_size: .; d_call: .; cdr3_aa: CASIGGGNEKLFF; cdr3_nt: TGTGCCAGCATCGGGGGGGGTAATGAAAAACTGTTTTTT
j_call: TRBJ2-1; v_call: TRBV27; clone_size: .; d_call: TRBD2; cdr3_aa: CASSTTTSGAYNEQFF; cdr3_nt: TGTGCCAGCAGTACTACGACTAGCGGGGCTTACAATGAGCAGTTCTTC
j_call: TRBJ2-7; v_call: TRBV28; clone_size: .; d_call: .; cdr3_aa: CASSLSVVYEQYF; cdr3_nt: TGTGCCAGCAGTTTATCAGTGGTATACGAGCAGTACTTC
j_call: TRBJ1-2; v_call: TRBV19; clone_size: .; d_call: TRBD1; cdr3_aa: CASSIYRGRSGYTF; cdr3_nt: TGTGCCAGTAGTATCTACAGGGGGCGGAGTGGCTACACCTTC
j_call: TRBJ1-5; v_call: TRBV6-6; clone_size: .; d_call: .; cdr3_aa: CASRPPLRGNQPQHF; cdr3_nt: TGTGCCAGCAGGCCTCCACTTCGCGGCAATCAGCCCCAGCATTTT
j_call: TRBJ1-3; v_call: TRBV7-6; clone_size: .; d_call: .; cdr3_aa: CASSLDPEIAGNTIYF; cdr3_nt: TGTGCCAGCAGCTTAGATCCGGAGATCGCTGGAAACACCATATATTTT
j_call: TRBJ2-7; v_call: TRBV4-3; clone_size: .; d_call: .; cdr3_aa: CASSQVTSSYEQYF; cdr3_nt: TGCGCCAGCAGCCAAGTTACTAGCTCCTACGAGCAGTACTTC
j_call: TRBJ2-1; v_call: TRBV7-9; clone_size: once; d_call: .; cdr3_aa: CASSFDSYYNEQFF; cdr3_nt: TGTGCCAGCAGCTTCGACAGCTATTACAATGAGCAGTTCTTC
j_call: TRBJ1-1; v_call: TRBV5-1; clone_size: .; d_call: TRBD1; cdr3_aa: CASSLVGTGGADTEAFF; cdr3_nt: TGCGCCAGCAGCTTGGTGGGGACAGGGGGCGCGGACACTGAAGCTTTCTTT
j_call: TRBJ2-7; v_call: TRBV2; clone_size: .; d_call: .; cdr3_aa: CASSDFSGTYEQYF; cdr3_nt: TGTGCCAGCAGTGACTTTTCAGGGACTTACGAGCAGTACTTC
j_call: TRBJ2-5; v_call: TRBV5-4; clone_size: .; d_call: .; cdr3_aa: CASSRQEQETQYF; cdr3_nt: TGTGCCAGCAGCCGACAGGAGCAAGAGACCCAGTACTTC